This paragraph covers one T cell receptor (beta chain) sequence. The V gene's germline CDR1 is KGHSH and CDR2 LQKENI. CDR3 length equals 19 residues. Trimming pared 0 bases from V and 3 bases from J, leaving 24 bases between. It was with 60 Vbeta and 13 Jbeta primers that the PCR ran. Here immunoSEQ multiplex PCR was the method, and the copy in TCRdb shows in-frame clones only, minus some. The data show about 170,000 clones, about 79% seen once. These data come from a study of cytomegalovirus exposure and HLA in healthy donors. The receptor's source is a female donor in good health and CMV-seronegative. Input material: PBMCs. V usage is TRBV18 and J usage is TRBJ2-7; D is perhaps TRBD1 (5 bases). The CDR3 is CASSPPVAGQNFVLYEQYF. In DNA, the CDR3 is TGTGCCAGCTCACCACCGGTGGCAGGGCAAAATTTTGTACTCTACGAGCAGTACTTC.